These 16 T cell receptor beta chains share one sample of origin, sequenced in a study. TCRdb reanalysed the RT-PCR reads using MiXCR and keeps one entry per CDR3 protein. The repertoire holds about 680,000 distinct CDR3 sequences, with more than 13% as singletons. Sequencing used memory CD4+ T cells from blood. The receptors come from a female donor in good health, serving as a healthy control.

This clonotype showed up just a few times. The genes are TRBV20-1 and TRBJ2-2, with TRBD2 matching over 8 bases. CDR1 is DFQATT and CDR2 is SNEGSKA in the germline V gene (reference sequence). J was trimmed by 3 bases and V by 2 bases; bases with no gene match: 17. The CDR3 has 19 residues. Written as DNA, the CDR3 is TGCAGTGCTAGAACCCCCAGCGGGAGTAGGGGGGGGCACACCGGGGAGCTGTTTTTT. This gives the protein CSARTPSGSRGGHTGELFF.

J is TRBJ1-2 and V is TRBV2; D might be TRBD1 (6 bases). Germline CDR1 SNHLY, CDR2 FYNNEI. The CDR3 is made up of 14 amino acids. V was pared by 7 bases and J by 1 base, with 13 bases between. CDR3 amino acids: CASNPDRNNYGYTF. The CDR3 nucleotides are TGTGCCAGCAATCCGGACAGAAATAACTATGGCTACACCTTC.

The chain's CDR3 is CALRKEVSTGELFF. CDR3 in DNA: TGTGCCCTAAGGAAGGAGGTCAGCACCGGGGAGCTGTTTTTT. The chain carries TRBV30 and TRBJ2-2; perhaps TRBD2 as D (5 bases). V lost 8 bases and J lost 4, with 17 bases in between. CDR1 and CDR2 (germline): GTSNPN, SVGIG (reference sequence). This CDR3 contains 14 residues.

This chain connects TRBV4-3 to TRBJ1-6; D call uncertain. This CDR3 is 13 amino acids long. Germline CDR1 is LGHNA and CDR2 is YSLEER. Trimming left V 4 bases short and J 9 bases short, with 10 bases between. CDR3 in amino acids: CASSLEGISPLHF. The CDR3 coding sequence is TGCGCCAGCAGCCTCGAGGGAATTTCACCCCTCCACTTT.

This clonotype has at least ten counts. This chain joins TRBV5-6 and TRBJ1-5, with D unclear. Germline CDR1 SGHDT, CDR2 YYEEEE. V was trimmed by 4 bases and J by 1 base, leaving 12 bases between them. The CDR3 contains 15 residues. Here the CDR3 reads CASSGSWGSNQPQHF. The DNA for the CDR3 is TGTGCCAGCAGCGGATCTTGGGGAAGCAATCAGCCCCAGCATTTT.

This clonotype was observed many times. The chain is built from TRBV29-1 and TRBJ2-7, with 7 bases identical to TRBD1. This CDR3 is built from 13 residues. The germline V gene encodes CDR1 SQVTM and CDR2 ANQGSEA. V lost 6 bases to trimming and J lost 2 bases; unmatched junction nucleotides: 7. The CDR3 DNA reads as TGCAGCGTCTGGGACAGCCGTGCCTACGAGCAGTACTTC. Translated: CSVWDSRAYEQYF.

This clonotype occurred a few times. This sequence joins TRBV27 and TRBJ1-2; unclear D gene. Germline assignment: CDR1 MNHEY and CDR2 SMNVEV (reference sequence). The CDR3 is made up of 13 amino acids. Trimming pared 5 bases from V and 0 bases from J, leaving 7 bases between. The CDR3 spells CASSPRTNYGYTF. The CDR3 DNA reads as TGTGCCAGCAGTCCCCGGACTAACTATGGCTACACCTTC.

This rearrangement joins TRBV6-1 to TRBJ1-4; maybe TRBD1 (6 bases). CDR1 is MNHNS, CDR2 SASEGT, per germline. The CDR3 is made up of 10 amino acids. Trimming left V 8 bases short and J 13 bases short, with 11 bases between. CDR3 nucleotides: TGTGCCAGCTACAGGGATCTACTGTTTTTT. Translated, it gives CASYRDLLFF.

This clonotype was picked up a small number of times. V is TRBV5-1 and J is TRBJ2-5; D could derive from TRBD1 or TRBD2 (5 bases each). There are 14 residues in the CDR3. Germline values: CDR1 SGHRS, CDR2 YFSETQ. Trimming took 4 bases from V and 4 from J, leaving 14 bases between them. CDR3 region: CASSQGPTRETQYF. CDR3 DNA: TGCGCCAGCAGCCAGGGACCAACCCGAGAGACCCAGTACTTC.

This clonotype came up many times. The gene calls are TRBV7-2 and TRBJ1-5, with D unclear. Trimming took 5 bases from V and 3 from J, leaving 5 bases between them. The CDR3 runs to 12 residues. From germline, CDR1 is SGHTA and CDR2 FQGNSA. The CDR3: CASSTLNQPQHF. CDR3 nucleotides: TGTGCCAGCAGCACCCTCAATCAGCCCCAGCATTTT.

This chain links TRBV11-2 with TRBJ2-1, with 10 bases matching TRBD1. In germline, CDR1 is SGHAT, CDR2 FQNNGV. This CDR3 contains 15 residues. The V segment lost 6 bases and the J segment 4 bases; nucleotides outside the gene matches: 6. CDR3 coding DNA: TGTGCCAGCAGATCGGGACAGGGGCTATACAATGAGCAGTTCTTC. This sequence encodes CASRSGQGLYNEQFF.

This clonotype was seen repeatedly, ten times or more. The chain employs TRBV12-3 or TRBV12-4 and TRBJ1-2; no clear D. This CDR3 region has 11 residues. V was trimmed by 2 bases and J by 5 bases, leaving 3 bases between them. CDR3 amino acids: CASSLQYGYTF. The CDR3 region has the DNA TGTGCCAGCAGTTTACAGTATGGCTACACCTTC.

This clonotype was picked up a small number of times. The chain recombines TRBV24-1 with TRBJ2-5; D unclear. Trimming stripped 3 bases from V and 4 bases from J, with 11 bases between. This CDR3 comprises 14 residues. Germline V gene sequence: CDR1 KGHDR, CDR2 SFDVKD. CDR3 coding DNA: TGTGCCACCAGTGATAGTATCCGCGGAGAGACCCAGTACTTC. Its translation is CATSDSIRGETQYF.

The chain uses TRBV24-1 and TRBJ2-2; perhaps TRBD1 as D (6 bases). CDR1 and CDR2 (germline): KGHDR, SFDVKD. Trimming left V 1 base short and J 6 bases short, with 11 bases between. The CDR3 has 15 residues. Here the CDR3 reads CATSDFRSGAGELFF. CDR3 DNA sequence: TGTGCCACCAGTGATTTTAGGTCAGGGGCCGGGGAGCTGTTTTTT.

The rearrangement uses TRBV4-3 and TRBJ1-3; D ambiguous. V gave up 2 bases and J gave up 8 bases, with 13 bases separating them. The CDR3 contains 14 residues. Germline V gene sequence: CDR1 LGHNA, CDR2 YSLEER. The CDR3 coding sequence is TGCGCCAGCAGCCAACGATATCCCGGGGACACCATATATTTT. The encoded protein is CASSQRYPGDTIYF.

The chain links TRBV24-1 to TRBJ1-5, with 10 bases lining up with TRBD1. The CDR3 runs to 16 residues. The junction had 8 bases not matched to a gene; V was cut back by 3 bases and J by 7 bases. Germline V gene data show CDR1 as KGHDR and CDR2 as SFDVKD. CDR3 coding DNA: TGTGCCACCAGTGATCGCGGACAGGGGGTCGGGCAGCCCCAGCATTTT. Translated: CATSDRGQGVGQPQHF.